The rows below give T cell receptor beta chains drawn from one sample of a study of vaccination and CD4 T cells after COVID-19. TCRdb reanalysed the PCR reads using MiXCR and keeps one entry per CDR3 protein. Seen here are just under 9,000 distinct CDR3 sequences, 23% observed once, and the top ten hold about 22%. These receptors' targets are unknown. Sequencing input: cultured CD4+ T cells from blood. The receptors here all came from a human donor with COVID-19. The CDR3 runs from the conserved cysteine through the conserved F or W. The order of the fields is D gene, J gene, clone size, V gene, CDR3 DNA, CDR3 protein. A D gene is named only where the DNA matches it firmly. Not every row has a clone size; where given, it reads once, few, many or a size class.

d_call: TRBD1
j_call: TRBJ1-6
clone_size: few
v_call: TRBV12-3/TRBV12-4
cdr3_nt: TGTGCCAGCAGTTTTCAGGCCAGGGGGCAATCACCCCTCCACTTT
cdr3_aa: CASSFQARGQSPLHF

d_call: TRBD1
j_call: TRBJ2-2
clone_size: few
v_call: TRBV6-2/TRBV6-3
cdr3_nt: TGTGCCAGCAGCCCCTTAGGACAGGGCCTGTCGGACGGGGAGCTGTTTTTT
cdr3_aa: CASSPLGQGLSDGELFF

d_call: .
j_call: TRBJ1-1
clone_size: .
v_call: TRBV28
cdr3_nt: TGTGCCAGCAGACCTGACCGAACGAACACTGAAGCTTTCTTT
cdr3_aa: CASRPDRTNTEAFF

d_call: .
j_call: TRBJ2-1
clone_size: .
v_call: TRBV29-1
cdr3_nt: TGCAGCGTTGAACAGGTAATCTCCTACAATGAGCAGTTCTTC
cdr3_aa: CSVEQVISYNEQFF

d_call: TRBD2
j_call: TRBJ2-3
clone_size: .
v_call: TRBV3-1
cdr3_nt: TGTGCCAGCAGCCAACCCGGGACTACCCCTTCCCTCACAGATACGCAGTATTTT
cdr3_aa: CASSQPGTTPSLTDTQYF

d_call: .
j_call: TRBJ2-2
clone_size: few
v_call: TRBV7-9
cdr3_nt: TGTGCCAGCAGCTTAATGTCCGCTAGCGACTTCACCGGGGAGCTGTTTTTT
cdr3_aa: CASSLMSASDFTGELFF

d_call: .
j_call: TRBJ1-2
clone_size: few
v_call: TRBV6-1
cdr3_nt: TGTGCCAGCCGAGACATCGCCTACACCTTC
cdr3_aa: CASRDIAYTF

d_call: .
j_call: TRBJ1-6
clone_size: medium-sized
v_call: TRBV20-1
cdr3_nt: TGCAGTGCTAGAGGAGGGGGATCCCTCCACTTT
cdr3_aa: CSARGGGSLHF

d_call: .
j_call: TRBJ1-5
clone_size: medium-sized
v_call: TRBV29-1
cdr3_nt: TGCAGCGCCCGGGACAACTACAATCAGCCCCAGCATTTT
cdr3_aa: CSARDNYNQPQHF

d_call: .
j_call: TRBJ1-6
clone_size: .
v_call: TRBV6-2/TRBV6-3
cdr3_nt: TGTGCCAGCAGTTCCTTCCGGGTTGATAATTCACCCCTCCACTTT
cdr3_aa: CASSSFRVDNSPLHF

d_call: TRBD1
j_call: TRBJ2-7
clone_size: few
v_call: TRBV6-1
cdr3_nt: TGTGCCAGCAGAGCCACAGGGGGTAGCGAGCAGTACTTC
cdr3_aa: CASRATGGSEQYF

d_call: TRBD1
j_call: TRBJ1-2
clone_size: few
v_call: TRBV19
cdr3_nt: TGTGCCAGTAAGAAAACAGGGGTGGAGGGCTACACCTTC
cdr3_aa: CASKKTGVEGYTF

d_call: TRBD1
j_call: TRBJ1-1
clone_size: .
v_call: TRBV20-1
cdr3_nt: TGCAGTACTAGAGGGACAGGGGTAAACACTGAAGCTTTCTTT
cdr3_aa: CSTRGTGVNTEAFF

d_call: .
j_call: TRBJ2-3
clone_size: few
v_call: TRBV11-3
cdr3_nt: TGTGCCAGCAGCGCCAAAGGGCAAAAACGGCGCACAGATACGCAGTATTTT
cdr3_aa: CASSAKGQKRRTDTQYF

d_call: .
j_call: TRBJ1-1
clone_size: .
v_call: TRBV12-3/TRBV12-4
cdr3_nt: TGTGCCAGCAGGGCGACTGAAGCTTTCTTT
cdr3_aa: CASRATEAFF

d_call: TRBD2
j_call: TRBJ2-5
clone_size: .
v_call: TRBV19
cdr3_nt: TGTGCCAGTAGTATAGAGTTGAGCGGGGGACGCCAAGAGACCCAGTACTTC
cdr3_aa: CASSIELSGGRQETQYF

d_call: .
j_call: TRBJ2-5
clone_size: few
v_call: TRBV28
cdr3_nt: TGTGCCAGCAGTTTATTGTTTGGGGTAAGGGAGACCCAGTACTTC
cdr3_aa: CASSLLFGVRETQYF

d_call: TRBD1
j_call: TRBJ1-5
clone_size: .
v_call: TRBV5-6
cdr3_nt: TGTGCCAGCAGCTATGGAGCAGGGGGGATCAATCAGCCCCAGCATTTT
cdr3_aa: CASSYGAGGINQPQHF

d_call: .
j_call: TRBJ1-5
clone_size: medium-sized
v_call: TRBV24-1
cdr3_nt: TGTGCCACCAGTGAACCAGGGAATCAGCCCCAGCATTTT
cdr3_aa: CATSEPGNQPQHF

d_call: .
j_call: TRBJ2-1
clone_size: .
v_call: TRBV19
cdr3_nt: TGTGCCAGTAGTATAGATGGGGCAGGGCGACGGTTCTTC
cdr3_aa: CASSIDGAGRRFF

d_call: TRBD2
j_call: TRBJ2-3
clone_size: .
v_call: TRBV7-6
cdr3_nt: TGTGCCAGCAGCTTCGAGCGGGGGGATACGCAGTATTTT
cdr3_aa: CASSFERGDTQYF

d_call: .
j_call: TRBJ1-2
clone_size: few
v_call: TRBV27
cdr3_nt: TGTGCCAGCAGGGCATCCCGGGTGGTCGGCTATGGCTACACCTTC
cdr3_aa: CASRASRVVGYGYTF

d_call: .
j_call: TRBJ2-7
clone_size: .
v_call: TRBV11-2
cdr3_nt: TGTGCCAGCAGCTCCTCGGAGGGGAGCCCCTACGAGCAGTACTTC
cdr3_aa: CASSSSEGSPYEQYF

d_call: .
j_call: TRBJ2-3
clone_size: once
v_call: TRBV6-1
cdr3_nt: TGTGCCAGCAGGAGTCAGACAGGCACAGATACGCAGTATTTT
cdr3_aa: CASRSQTGTDTQYF

d_call: TRBD1
j_call: TRBJ2-7
clone_size: few
v_call: TRBV6-1
cdr3_nt: TGTGCCAGCAGTGTTTGGACAGGGTCCAACGAGCAGTACTTC
cdr3_aa: CASSVWTGSNEQYF

d_call: TRBD1
j_call: TRBJ1-1
clone_size: few
v_call: TRBV28
cdr3_nt: TGTGCCAGCAGGAGGGGGACAGGGGGCAACACTGAAGCTTTCTTT
cdr3_aa: CASRRGTGGNTEAFF

d_call: .
j_call: TRBJ2-3
clone_size: .
v_call: TRBV4-2
cdr3_nt: TGTGCCAGCAGCCAAGAATCCCAGCCAGATACGCAGTATTTT
cdr3_aa: CASSQESQPDTQYF

d_call: TRBD2
j_call: TRBJ2-3
clone_size: .
v_call: TRBV7-9
cdr3_nt: TGTGCCAGCAGCTTAGAAGTAGCGGGGGGCACCCGATTCACAGATACGCAGTATTTT
cdr3_aa: CASSLEVAGGTRFTDTQYF

d_call: TRBD1
j_call: TRBJ1-2
clone_size: few
v_call: TRBV28
cdr3_nt: TGTGCCAGCAGTTTAAGAGGGGACAGGGCCGTCAACTATGGCTACACCTTC
cdr3_aa: CASSLRGDRAVNYGYTF

d_call: TRBD1
j_call: TRBJ2-1
clone_size: .
v_call: TRBV2
cdr3_nt: TGTGCCAGCAGCCCGGACAGGGCCTACAATGAGCAGTTCTTC
cdr3_aa: CASSPDRAYNEQFF

d_call: .
j_call: TRBJ2-7
clone_size: few
v_call: TRBV19
cdr3_nt: TGTGCCAGTAGTACCCCGACAGGTAACTACTACGAGCAGTACTTC
cdr3_aa: CASSTPTGNYYEQYF

d_call: TRBD2
j_call: TRBJ2-3
clone_size: .
v_call: TRBV10-2
cdr3_nt: TGCGCCACCCGACTAGCGGGCACAGATACGCAGTATTTT
cdr3_aa: CATRLAGTDTQYF

d_call: .
j_call: TRBJ2-3
clone_size: few
v_call: TRBV18
cdr3_nt: TGTGCCAGCTCGCCACAGGCTAGCACAGATACGCAGTATTTT
cdr3_aa: CASSPQASTDTQYF

d_call: .
j_call: TRBJ2-5
clone_size: .
v_call: TRBV6-1
cdr3_nt: TGTGCCAGCAGTGAAGGGGGTTTTGGGGAGGCCCAGTACTTC
cdr3_aa: CASSEGGFGEAQYF

d_call: .
j_call: TRBJ2-3
clone_size: .
v_call: TRBV19
cdr3_nt: TGTGCCAGTACCGAACCCACAGGCACAGATACGCAGTATTTT
cdr3_aa: CASTEPTGTDTQYF

d_call: .
j_call: TRBJ1-3
clone_size: .
v_call: TRBV19
cdr3_nt: TGTGCCAGTAGTAAACCGGCCCTCTCTGGAAACACCATATATTTT
cdr3_aa: CASSKPALSGNTIYF

d_call: .
j_call: TRBJ2-7
clone_size: few
v_call: TRBV30
cdr3_nt: TGTGCCTGGACCGGGACCCTGAGCTCCTACGAGCAGTACTTC
cdr3_aa: CAWTGTLSSYEQYF

d_call: .
j_call: TRBJ2-5
clone_size: few
v_call: TRBV24-1
cdr3_nt: TGTGCCACCAGTGAGCTAGGAGGAGAGACCCAGTACTTC
cdr3_aa: CATSELGGETQYF

d_call: TRBD2
j_call: TRBJ2-3
clone_size: .
v_call: TRBV2
cdr3_nt: TGTGCCAGCAGTCGAGCGGGGGAAAGCACAGATACGCAGTATTTT
cdr3_aa: CASSRAGESTDTQYF

d_call: .
j_call: TRBJ2-7
clone_size: .
v_call: TRBV5-4
cdr3_nt: TGTGCCAGCAGCTTGGGGGGGGGCCCCTACGAGCAGTACTTC
cdr3_aa: CASSLGGGPYEQYF

d_call: .
j_call: TRBJ1-6
clone_size: .
v_call: TRBV5-6
cdr3_nt: TGTGCCAGCAGCCTCCACGAATGGCTAAGCTCCTATAATTCACCCCTCCACTTT
cdr3_aa: CASSLHEWLSSYNSPLHF

d_call: .
j_call: TRBJ2-3
clone_size: .
v_call: TRBV5-6
cdr3_nt: TGTGCCAGCAGCTTCTTAACCCAGGACAGCAGCACAGATACGCAGTATTTT
cdr3_aa: CASSFLTQDSSTDTQYF

d_call: .
j_call: TRBJ2-1
clone_size: .
v_call: TRBV7-3
cdr3_nt: TGTGCCAGCAGCTTATCGGGGACAAGTGAGCAGTTCTTC
cdr3_aa: CASSLSGTSEQFF

d_call: .
j_call: TRBJ2-7
clone_size: few
v_call: TRBV27
cdr3_nt: TGTGCCAGCAGCTCCCCGGGCAGGGCGGGCGAGCAGTACTTC
cdr3_aa: CASSSPGRAGEQYF

d_call: .
j_call: TRBJ2-6
clone_size: few
v_call: TRBV15
cdr3_nt: TGTGCCACCAGCAGAGTTGGGACACGCTCTGGGGCCAACGTCCTGACTTTC
cdr3_aa: CATSRVGTRSGANVLTF

d_call: TRBD2
j_call: TRBJ2-3
clone_size: few
v_call: TRBV28
cdr3_nt: TGTGCCAGCAGTTTATCTAGCGGGGGGACAGATACGCAGTATTTT
cdr3_aa: CASSLSSGGTDTQYF

d_call: TRBD1
j_call: TRBJ2-7
clone_size: .
v_call: TRBV30
cdr3_nt: TGTGCCTGGAGTACGGACAGGGCACGAGAGCAGTACTTC
cdr3_aa: CAWSTDRAREQYF

d_call: .
j_call: TRBJ2-2
clone_size: few
v_call: TRBV6-1
cdr3_nt: TGTGCCAGCAGTGACAGGGCCGCCGGGGAGCTGTTTTTT
cdr3_aa: CASSDRAAGELFF

d_call: .
j_call: TRBJ2-1
clone_size: .
v_call: TRBV7-9
cdr3_nt: TGTGCCAGCAGCTTAGAAGTTGCGGGGGAGCAGTTCTTC
cdr3_aa: CASSLEVAGEQFF

d_call: .
j_call: TRBJ1-5
clone_size: medium-sized
v_call: TRBV24-1
cdr3_nt: TGTGCCACCAGTGCCCCAGGGGACGGGCAGCCCCAGCATTTT
cdr3_aa: CATSAPGDGQPQHF

d_call: .
j_call: TRBJ1-1
clone_size: .
v_call: TRBV7-9
cdr3_nt: TGTGCCAGCAGTTCGGGGGAATCGTGGAGCACTGAAGCTTTCTTT
cdr3_aa: CASSSGESWSTEAFF

d_call: TRBD2
j_call: TRBJ2-4
clone_size: few
v_call: TRBV7-2
cdr3_nt: TGTGCCAGCAGCTTATCCGGACTAGCGGGGGGGACCTTC
cdr3_aa: CASSLSGLAGGTF

d_call: TRBD1
j_call: TRBJ1-1
clone_size: few
v_call: TRBV7-2
cdr3_nt: TGTGCCAGCAGCTTCTCACAGGGGCCCGGCGTTGCTTTCTTT
cdr3_aa: CASSFSQGPGVAFF

d_call: .
j_call: TRBJ1-5
clone_size: .
v_call: TRBV11-3
cdr3_nt: TGTGCCAGCAGCCTGGGCGGGGATCAGCCCCAGCATTTT
cdr3_aa: CASSLGGDQPQHF

d_call: TRBD1
j_call: TRBJ2-7
clone_size: .
v_call: TRBV6-1
cdr3_nt: TGTGCCAGCAGGACTCTCCGTAGGACAGGGCCCTACGAGCAGTACTTC
cdr3_aa: CASRTLRRTGPYEQYF

d_call: .
j_call: TRBJ2-5
clone_size: few
v_call: TRBV27
cdr3_nt: TGTGCCAGCAGTCCGGGCGGGTGGGCGCAAGAGACCCAGTACTTC
cdr3_aa: CASSPGGWAQETQYF

d_call: .
j_call: TRBJ2-1
clone_size: .
v_call: TRBV7-8
cdr3_nt: TGTGCCAGCAGCCCGTGGACCCATTCGAGCTCCTACAATGAGCAGTTCTTC
cdr3_aa: CASSPWTHSSSYNEQFF